The 9 T cell receptor beta chains below all came from one sample that was sequenced in a study of control samples from healthy donors and cancer patients. Only in-frame clones appear in the TCRdb table, and some are missing; sequencing was by immunoSEQ multiplex PCR. The sample has about 140,000 clones; roughly 92% are singletons. Sequenced material: blood. All receptors derive from a man in his thirties or forties in good health.

V is TRBV7-2 and J is TRBJ1-2; TRBD1 might be the D (5 bases). V was trimmed by 2 bases and J by 6 bases, leaving 19 bases between them. CDR1 and CDR2 from the germline V gene are SGHTA and FQGNSA. The CDR3 loop spans 16 amino acids. CDR3 coding DNA: TGTGCCAGCAGCTTACCAGGGATTAAGCCGTATAATGGCTACACCTTC. Translated, it gives CASSLPGIKPYNGYTF.

This chain joins TRBV11-3 and TRBJ2-7; no reliable D call. Per the germline V gene, CDR1 is SGHNT and CDR2 is YENEEA. The length of the CDR3 is 14 residues. With 4 bases removed from V and 3 bases from J, the gap between germline ends came to 13 bases. This chain's CDR3 is CASSYSTLGYEQYF. As DNA, the CDR3 is TGTGCCAGCAGCTATTCTACTCTGGGCTACGAGCAGTACTTC.

The chain combines TRBV19 with TRBJ2-2, with D perhaps TRBD2 (6 bases). V was pared by 3 bases and J by 4 bases, with 9 bases between. The germline gives CDR1 LNHDA, CDR2 SQIVND (reference sequence). This CDR3 spans 14 amino acids. CDR3 loop: CASSMVGSTGELFF. The CDR3 coding sequence is TGTGCCAGTAGTATGGTCGGGAGCACCGGGGAGCTGTTTTTT.

The chain has TRBV28 and TRBJ1-5; the D is unclear. V lost 3 bases, J lost 1 base, and 7 bases lay in between. CDR3 length equals 14 residues. Germline V gene sequence: CDR1 MDHEN, CDR2 SYDVKM. The CDR3 region is CASSLTGSNQPQHF. Here the CDR3 DNA reads TGTGCCAGCAGTTTGACGGGGAGCAATCAGCCCCAGCATTTT.

The genes are TRBV15 and TRBJ2-5; D is possibly TRBD2 (5 bases). Germline assignment: CDR1 LNHNV and CDR2 YYDKDF (reference sequence). This CDR3 has 15 amino acids. V was clipped by 0 bases and J by 5 bases, with 13 bases between them. As DNA, the CDR3 is TGTGCCACCAGCAGAGATGACTACGATGTGGAGACCCAGTACTTC. It codes for CATSRDDYDVETQYF.

This rearrangement joins TRBV7-2 to TRBJ2-7; the D gene is possibly TRBD1 (6 bases). The V end was cut by 4 bases, the J end by 7 bases, with 11 bases between. Germline CDR1 reads SGHTA; CDR2 reads FQGNSA. CDR3 length: 12 residues. The DNA for the CDR3 is TGTGCCAGCAGCTACCAGGGGTATGAGCAGTACTTC. Amino acid sequence: CASSYQGYEQYF. Full variable domain (missing parts from reference TRBV7-2 and TRBJ2-7): GAGVSQSPSNKVTEKGKDVELRCDPISGHTALYWYRQSLGQGLEFLIYFQGNSAPDKSGLPSDRFSAERTGGSVSTLTIQRTQQEDSAVYLCASSYQGYEQYFGPGTRLTVT.

This chain links TRBV15 with TRBJ2-2; D is perhaps TRBD1 (6 bases). V was pared by 3 bases and J by 6 bases, with 14 bases between. The CDR3 runs 15 residues. Germline loops: CDR1 LNHNV, CDR2 YYDKDF (reference sequence). The CDR3 DNA is TGTGCCACCAGCAGGGACAGCTTGTCGTCCGGGGAGCTGTTTTTT. Translated, it gives CATSRDSLSSGELFF.

The chain combines TRBV25-1 with TRBJ1-1; tentatively, D is TRBD1 (5 bases). V gave up 3 bases and J gave up 3 bases, with 11 bases separating them. The CDR3 loop spans 14 amino acids. Germline V lookup: CDR1 MGHDK, CDR2 SYGVNS. The CDR3, as DNA: TGTGCCAGCAGTGAGCGCCCAGGGTACACTGAAGCTTTCTTT. It translates to CASSERPGYTEAFF.

The rearrangement joins TRBV9 to TRBJ1-3, with TRBD1 as a possible D gene (5 bases). V was cut by 0 bases and J by 0 bases, with 10 bases left in between. The CDR3 spans 16 residues. Per the germline V gene, CDR1 is SGDLS and CDR2 is YYNGEE. The CDR3 reads CASSVGGGFSGNTIYF. DNA of the CDR3: TGTGCCAGCAGCGTAGGCGGGGGGTTCTCTGGAAACACCATATATTTT.